This is a list of T cell receptor beta chains from one sample in a study of Ad26.COV2.S vaccination and SARS-CoV-2 variants. Assay: immunoSEQ multiplex PCR; the TCRdb copy retains only in-frame clones and omits some. The repertoire holds about 440,000 clones, with 87% as singletons. The material was peripheral blood, obtained in a trial of Ad26.COV2.S vaccine versus placebo. These receptors originate from a person between 18 and 60 years old who received the Ad26.COV2.S COVID-19 vaccine or a placebo. Both conserved end residues are trimmed from each CDR3. Each record gives: V gene, CDR3 length, J gene, CDR3 protein.

TRBV19	12	TRBJ2-7	ASSASTGGYEQY
TRBV5-4	12	TRBJ2-4	ASSSKGARNIQY
TRBV9	13	TRBJ2-1	ASSQTSGSYNEQF
TRBV6-2/TRBV6-3	11	TRBJ2-7	ASSLASGNEQY
TRBV25-1	12	TRBJ2-5	ASSEGQARETQY
TRBV30	10	TRBJ2-5	AWTSGQETQY
TRBV30	12	TRBJ2-1	AWKDRGPNNEQF
TRBV15	11	TRBJ1-2	ATSGDRGYGYT
TRBV5-6	14	TRBJ2-3	ASSWGGGATSDTQY
TRBV6-5	12	TRBJ2-3	ASSEPGFTDTQY
TRBV5-1	13	TRBJ1-5	ASSPGGTGNQPQH
TRBV19	13	TRBJ1-5	ASSPAGRSNQPQH
TRBV19	14	TRBJ1-3	ASSMGTGSSGNTIY
TRBV7-9	15	TRBJ2-1	ASMVGAGGSSYNEQF
TRBV15	13	TRBJ2-2	ATSALGQNTGELF
TRBV6-5	10	TRBJ2-7	ASGAYTYEQY